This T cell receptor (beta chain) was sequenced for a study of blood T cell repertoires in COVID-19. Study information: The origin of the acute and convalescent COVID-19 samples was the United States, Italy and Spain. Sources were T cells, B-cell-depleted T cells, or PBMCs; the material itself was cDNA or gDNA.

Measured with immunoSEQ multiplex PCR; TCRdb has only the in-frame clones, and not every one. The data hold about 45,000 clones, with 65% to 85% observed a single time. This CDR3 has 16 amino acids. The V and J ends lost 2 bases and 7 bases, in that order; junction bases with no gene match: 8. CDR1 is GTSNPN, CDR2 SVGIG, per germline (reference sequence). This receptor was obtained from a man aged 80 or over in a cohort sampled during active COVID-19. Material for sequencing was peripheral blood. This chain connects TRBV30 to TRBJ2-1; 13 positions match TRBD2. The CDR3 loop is CAWSHPGLAGNNEQFF. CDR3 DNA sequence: TGTGCCTGGAGTCATCCGGGACTAGCGGGAAATAATGAGCAGTTCTTC.